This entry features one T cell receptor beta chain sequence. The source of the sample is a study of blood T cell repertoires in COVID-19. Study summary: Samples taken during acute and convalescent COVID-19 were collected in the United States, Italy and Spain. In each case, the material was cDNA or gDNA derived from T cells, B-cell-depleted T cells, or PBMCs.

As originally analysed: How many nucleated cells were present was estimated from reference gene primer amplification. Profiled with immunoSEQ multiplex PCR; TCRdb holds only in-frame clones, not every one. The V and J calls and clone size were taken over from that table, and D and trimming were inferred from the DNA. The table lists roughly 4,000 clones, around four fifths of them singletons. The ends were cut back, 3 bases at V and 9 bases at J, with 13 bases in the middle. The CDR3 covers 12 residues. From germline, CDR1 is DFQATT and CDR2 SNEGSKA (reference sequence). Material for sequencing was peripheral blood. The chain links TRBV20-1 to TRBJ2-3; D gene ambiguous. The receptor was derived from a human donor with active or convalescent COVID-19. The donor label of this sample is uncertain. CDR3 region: CSASPEMRTQYF. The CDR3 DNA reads TGCAGTGCTAGTCCGGAGATGAGGACGCAGTATTTT.